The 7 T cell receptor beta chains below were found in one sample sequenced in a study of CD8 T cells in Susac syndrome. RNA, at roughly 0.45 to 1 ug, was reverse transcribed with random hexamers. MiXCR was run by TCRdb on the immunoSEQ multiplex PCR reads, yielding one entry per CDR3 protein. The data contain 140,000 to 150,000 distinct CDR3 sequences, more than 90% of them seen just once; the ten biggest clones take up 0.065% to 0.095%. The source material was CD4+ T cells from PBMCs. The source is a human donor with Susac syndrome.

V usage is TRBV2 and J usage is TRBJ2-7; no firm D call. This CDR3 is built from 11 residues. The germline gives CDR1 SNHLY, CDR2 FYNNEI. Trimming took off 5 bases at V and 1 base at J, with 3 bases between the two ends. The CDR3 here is CASSWSYEQYF. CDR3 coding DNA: TGTGCCAGCAGTTGGTCCTACGAGCAGTACTTC.

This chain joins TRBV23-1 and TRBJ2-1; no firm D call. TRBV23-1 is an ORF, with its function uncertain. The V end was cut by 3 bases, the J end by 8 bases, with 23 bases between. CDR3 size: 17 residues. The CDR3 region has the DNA TGCGCCAGCAGTCACCACTGTTCCCATCGCTGGGCCGATGAGCAGTTCTTC. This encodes CASSHHCSHRWADEQFF.

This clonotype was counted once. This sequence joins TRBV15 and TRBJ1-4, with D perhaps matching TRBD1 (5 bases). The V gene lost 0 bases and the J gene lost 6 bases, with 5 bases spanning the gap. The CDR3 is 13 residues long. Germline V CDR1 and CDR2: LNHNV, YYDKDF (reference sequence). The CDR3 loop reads CATSRDRDEKLFF. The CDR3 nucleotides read TGTGCCACCAGCAGAGACAGGGATGAAAAACTGTTTTTT.

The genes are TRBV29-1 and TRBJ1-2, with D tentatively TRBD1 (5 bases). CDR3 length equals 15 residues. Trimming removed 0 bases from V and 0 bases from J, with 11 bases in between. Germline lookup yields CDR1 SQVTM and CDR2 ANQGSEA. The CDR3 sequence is CSVEDRQWANYGYTF. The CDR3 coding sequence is TGCAGCGTTGAAGACCGACAGTGGGCTAACTATGGCTACACCTTC.

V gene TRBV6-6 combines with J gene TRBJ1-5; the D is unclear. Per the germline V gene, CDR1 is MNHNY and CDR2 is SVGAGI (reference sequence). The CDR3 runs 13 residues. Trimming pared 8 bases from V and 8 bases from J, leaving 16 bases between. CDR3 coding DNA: TGTGCCAGCTCGCCCAATGGCGAAGAGCCCCAGCATTTT. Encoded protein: CASSPNGEEPQHF.

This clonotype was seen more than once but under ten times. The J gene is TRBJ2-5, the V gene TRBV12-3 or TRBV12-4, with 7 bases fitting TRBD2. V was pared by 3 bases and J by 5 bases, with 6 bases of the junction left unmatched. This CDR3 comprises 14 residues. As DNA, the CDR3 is TGTGCCAGCAGTTTGCGGGGAGGGGAGGAGACCCAGTACTTC. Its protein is CASSLRGGEETQYF.

Here the CDR3 reads CSARHVQRLNIQYF. The CDR3 bases are TGCAGTGCTAGACACGTACAGCGCCTAAACATTCAGTACTTC. The rearrangement joins TRBV20-1 to TRBJ2-4; D not resolved. The germline gives CDR1 DFQATT, CDR2 SNEGSKA (reference sequence). This CDR3 is built from 14 residues. With 2 bases removed from V and 6 bases from J, the gap between germline ends came to 14 bases.